This record concerns one T cell receptor beta chain sequence. Germline V gives CDR1 SGHDT, CDR2 YYEEEE. CDR3 length equals 14 residues. Trimming removed 3 bases from V and 1 base from J, with 10 bases in between. The sample originates from a study of blood T cell repertoires in COVID-19. Background on the study: Collection of acute and convalescent COVID-19 samples took place in the United States, Italy and Spain. T cells, B-cell-depleted T cells, or PBMCs provided the cDNA or gDNA that served as material.

TCRdb keeps only in-frame clones here, not all; method: immunoSEQ multiplex PCR. This table holds more than 200,000 clones, about four fifths found once. The TCR comes from a man aged 45-65 years with active or convalescent COVID-19. The chain is built from TRBV5-6 and TRBJ1-1; D perhaps matches TRBD1 (6 bases). Sequences were obtained from peripheral blood. CDR3 sequence (DNA): TGTGCCAGCAGCTCTACCAGGGGGAACACTGAAGCTTTCTTT. Residues: CASSSTRGNTEAFF.